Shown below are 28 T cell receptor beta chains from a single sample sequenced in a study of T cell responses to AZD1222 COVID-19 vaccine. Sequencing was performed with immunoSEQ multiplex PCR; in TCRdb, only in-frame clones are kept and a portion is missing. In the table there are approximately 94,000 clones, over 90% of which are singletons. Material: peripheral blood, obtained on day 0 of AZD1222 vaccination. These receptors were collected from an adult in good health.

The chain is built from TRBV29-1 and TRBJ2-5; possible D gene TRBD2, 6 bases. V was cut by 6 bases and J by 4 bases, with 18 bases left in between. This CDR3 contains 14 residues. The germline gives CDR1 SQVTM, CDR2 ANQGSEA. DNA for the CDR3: TGCAGCGTGGGTCGCGGGGCCCCAGGAGAGACCCAGTACTTC. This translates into CSVGRGAPGETQYF.

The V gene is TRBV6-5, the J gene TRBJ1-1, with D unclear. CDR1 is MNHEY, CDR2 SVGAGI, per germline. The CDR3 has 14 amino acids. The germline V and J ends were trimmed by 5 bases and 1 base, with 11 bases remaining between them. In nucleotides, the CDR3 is TGTGCCAGCAGTAAGAACAAGGGGAACACTGAAGCTTTCTTT. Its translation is CASSKNKGNTEAFF.

The CDR3 nucleotides are TGTGCCTGGAGCGATACAAGGACAGGGGACACTGAAGCTTTCTTT. It codes for CAWSDTRTGDTEAFF. The V and J genes are TRBV30 and TRBJ1-1; 9 positions match TRBD1. Germline CDR1 reads GTSNPN; CDR2 reads SVGIG (reference sequence). V was pared by 3 bases and J by 3 bases, with 8 bases of the junction left unmatched. This CDR3 comprises 15 residues. The variable domain in full, with the rest retrieved from reference TRBV30 and TRBJ1-1, is SQTIHQWPATLVQPVGSPLSLECTVEGTSNPNLYWYRQAAGRGLQLLFYSVGIGQISSEVPQNLSASRPQDRQFILSSKKLLLSDSGFYLCAWSDTRTGDTEAFFGQGTRLTVV.

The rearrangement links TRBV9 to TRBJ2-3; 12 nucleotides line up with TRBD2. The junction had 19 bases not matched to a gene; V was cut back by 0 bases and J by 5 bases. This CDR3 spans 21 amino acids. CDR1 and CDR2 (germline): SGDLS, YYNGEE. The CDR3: CASSVAIGTGLAGAPQDTQYF. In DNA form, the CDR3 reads TGTGCCAGCAGCGTAGCCATTGGAACGGGACTAGCGGGCGCTCCCCAAGATACGCAGTATTTT.

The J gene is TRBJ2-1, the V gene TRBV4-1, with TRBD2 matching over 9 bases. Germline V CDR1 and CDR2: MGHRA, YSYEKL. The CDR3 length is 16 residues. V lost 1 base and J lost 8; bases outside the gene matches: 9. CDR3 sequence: CASSQAHLAGMDEQFF. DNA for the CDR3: TGCGCCAGCAGCCAAGCCCACCTAGCGGGAATGGATGAGCAGTTCTTC.

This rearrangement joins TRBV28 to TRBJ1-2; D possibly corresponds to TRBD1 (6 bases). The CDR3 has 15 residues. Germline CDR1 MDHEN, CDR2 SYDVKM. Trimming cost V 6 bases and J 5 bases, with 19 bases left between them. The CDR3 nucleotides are TGTGCCAGCAGCCCTGGTTGGGGGCGCGGGTATGGCTACACCTTC. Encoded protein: CASSPGWGRGYGYTF.

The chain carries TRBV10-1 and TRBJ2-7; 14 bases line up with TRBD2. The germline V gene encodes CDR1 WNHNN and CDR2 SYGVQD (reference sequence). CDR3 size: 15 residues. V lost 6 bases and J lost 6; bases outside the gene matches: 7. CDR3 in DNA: TGCGCCAGCAGCGTAGGACTAGCGGGAGGATCCGAGCAGTACTTC. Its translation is CASSVGLAGGSEQYF.

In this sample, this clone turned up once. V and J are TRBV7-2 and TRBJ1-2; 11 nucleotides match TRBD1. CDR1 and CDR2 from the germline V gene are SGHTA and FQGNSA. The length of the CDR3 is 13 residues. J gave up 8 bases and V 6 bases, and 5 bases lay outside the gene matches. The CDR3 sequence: CASSRTGGGGYTF. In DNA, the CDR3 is TGTGCCAGCAGTCGGACAGGGGGCGGAGGCTACACCTTC.

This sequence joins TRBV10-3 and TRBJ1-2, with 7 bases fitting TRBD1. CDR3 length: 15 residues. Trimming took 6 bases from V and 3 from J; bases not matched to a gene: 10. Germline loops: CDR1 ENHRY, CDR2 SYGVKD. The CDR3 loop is CAIRTEGQSDYGYTF. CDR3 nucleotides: TGTGCCATCAGAACCGAGGGACAGTCAGACTATGGCTACACCTTC.

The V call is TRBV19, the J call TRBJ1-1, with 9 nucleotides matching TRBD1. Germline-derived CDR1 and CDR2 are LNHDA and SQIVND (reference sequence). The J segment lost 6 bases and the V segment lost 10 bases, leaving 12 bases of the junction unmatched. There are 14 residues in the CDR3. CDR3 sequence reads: CATHGGTGNPEAFF. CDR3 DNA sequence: TGTGCCACCCATGGAGGGACAGGGAATCCTGAAGCTTTCTTT.

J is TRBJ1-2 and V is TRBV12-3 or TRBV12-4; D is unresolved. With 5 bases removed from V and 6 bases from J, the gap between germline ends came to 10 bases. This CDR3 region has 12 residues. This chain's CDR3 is CASSDTSNGYTF. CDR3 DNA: TGTGCCAGCAGTGACACTTCTAATGGCTACACCTTC.

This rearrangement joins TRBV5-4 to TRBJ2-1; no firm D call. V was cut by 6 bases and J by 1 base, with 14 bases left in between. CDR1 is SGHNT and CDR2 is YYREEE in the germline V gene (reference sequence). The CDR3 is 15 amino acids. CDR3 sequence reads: CASIPLGMSYNEQFF. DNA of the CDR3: TGTGCCAGCATCCCCTTGGGCATGTCCTACAATGAGCAGTTCTTC.

The CDR3 here is CSASEGAFGYTF. For the CDR3, the DNA is TGCAGTGCTAGTGAGGGGGCGTTCGGCTACACCTTC. This chain joins TRBV20-1 and TRBJ1-2; 7 bases align to TRBD1. CDR1 and CDR2 from the germline V gene are DFQATT and SNEGSKA (reference sequence). CDR3 length equals 12 residues. The V and J ends lost 3 bases and 8 bases, in that order; junction bases with no gene match: 6.

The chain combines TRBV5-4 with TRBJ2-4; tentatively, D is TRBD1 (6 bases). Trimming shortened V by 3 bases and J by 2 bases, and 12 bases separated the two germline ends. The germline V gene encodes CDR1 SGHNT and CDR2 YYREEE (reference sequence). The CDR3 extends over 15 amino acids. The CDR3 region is CASSSKQGPKNIQYF. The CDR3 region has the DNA TGTGCCAGCAGCTCGAAACAGGGACCCAAAAACATTCAGTACTTC.

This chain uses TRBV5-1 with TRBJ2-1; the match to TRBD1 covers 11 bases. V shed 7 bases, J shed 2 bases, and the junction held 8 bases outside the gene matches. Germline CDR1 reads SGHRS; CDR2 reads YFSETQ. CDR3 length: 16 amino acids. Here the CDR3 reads CASRTGGSNTYNEQFF. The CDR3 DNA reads TGCGCCAGCCGGACAGGGGGCTCTAATACCTACAATGAGCAGTTCTTC. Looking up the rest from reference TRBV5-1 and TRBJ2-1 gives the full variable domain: KAGVTQTPRYLIKTRGQQVTLSCSPISGHRSVSWYQQTPGQGLQFLFEYFSETQRNKGNFPGRFSGRQFSNSRSEMNVSTLELGDSALYLCASRTGGSNTYNEQFFGPGTRLTVL.

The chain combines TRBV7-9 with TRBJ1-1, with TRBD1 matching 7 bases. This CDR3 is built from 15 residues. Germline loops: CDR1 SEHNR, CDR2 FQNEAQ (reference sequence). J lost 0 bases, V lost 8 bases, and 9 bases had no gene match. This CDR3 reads CASRGGQALNTEAFF. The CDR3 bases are TGTGCCAGCCGGGGCGGACAGGCCCTGAACACTGAAGCTTTCTTT.

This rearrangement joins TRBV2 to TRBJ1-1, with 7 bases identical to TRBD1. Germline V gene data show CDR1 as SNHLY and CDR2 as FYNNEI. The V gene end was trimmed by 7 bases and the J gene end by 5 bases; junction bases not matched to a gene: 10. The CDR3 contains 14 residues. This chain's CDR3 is CASKIDRVETEAFF. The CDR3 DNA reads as TGTGCCAGCAAGATCGACAGGGTGGAGACTGAAGCTTTCTTT. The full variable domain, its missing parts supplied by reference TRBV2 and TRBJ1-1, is EPEVTQTPSHQVTQMGQEVILRCVPISNHLYFYWYRQILGQKVEFLVSFYNNEISEKSEIFDDQFSVERPDGSNFTLKIRSTKLEDSAMYFCASKIDRVETEAFFGQGTRLTVV.

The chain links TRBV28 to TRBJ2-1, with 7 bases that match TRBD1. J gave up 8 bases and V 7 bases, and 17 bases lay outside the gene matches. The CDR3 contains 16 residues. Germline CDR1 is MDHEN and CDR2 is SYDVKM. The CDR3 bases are TGTGCCAGCAATTCCCGGATTTGGGACAGTGACGATGAGCAGTTCTTC. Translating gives CASNSRIWDSDDEQFF.

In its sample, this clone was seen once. CDR3 amino acids: CATSGAISSYNEQFF. CDR3 nucleotides: TGTGCCACATCCGGAGCAATTAGCTCCTACAATGAGCAGTTCTTC. V gene TRBV6-5 combines with J gene TRBJ2-1; no clear D. Trimming removed 10 bases from V and 0 bases from J, with 16 bases in between. Per the germline V gene, CDR1 is MNHEY and CDR2 is SVGAGI. The length of the CDR3 is 15 residues.

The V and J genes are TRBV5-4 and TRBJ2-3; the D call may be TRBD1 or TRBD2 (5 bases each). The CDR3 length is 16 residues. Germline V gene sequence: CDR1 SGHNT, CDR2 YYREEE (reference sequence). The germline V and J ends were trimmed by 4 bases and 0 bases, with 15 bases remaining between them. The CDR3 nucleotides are TGTGCCAGCAGCCCAGGCTGGGGGACGAGCACAGATACGCAGTATTTT. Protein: CASSPGWGTSTDTQYF.

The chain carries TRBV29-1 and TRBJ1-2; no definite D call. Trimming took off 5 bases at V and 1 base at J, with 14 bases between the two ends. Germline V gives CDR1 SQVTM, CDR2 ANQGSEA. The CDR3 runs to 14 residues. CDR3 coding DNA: TGCAGCGTTTCACGGACTACAGATAACTATGGCTACACCTTC. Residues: CSVSRTTDNYGYTF.

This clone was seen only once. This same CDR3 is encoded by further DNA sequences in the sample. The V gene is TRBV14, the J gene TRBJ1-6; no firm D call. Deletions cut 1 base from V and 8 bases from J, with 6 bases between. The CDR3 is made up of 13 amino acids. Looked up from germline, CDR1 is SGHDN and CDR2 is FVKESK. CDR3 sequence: CASSQVADSPLHF. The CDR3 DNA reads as TGTGCCAGCAGCCAAGTGGCGGATTCACCCCTCCACTTT.

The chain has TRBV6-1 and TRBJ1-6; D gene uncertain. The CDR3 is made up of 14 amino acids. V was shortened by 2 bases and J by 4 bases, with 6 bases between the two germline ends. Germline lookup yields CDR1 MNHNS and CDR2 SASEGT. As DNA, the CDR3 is TGTGCCAGCAGTGAACACAGTTATAATTCACCCCTCCACTTT. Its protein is CASSEHSYNSPLHF.

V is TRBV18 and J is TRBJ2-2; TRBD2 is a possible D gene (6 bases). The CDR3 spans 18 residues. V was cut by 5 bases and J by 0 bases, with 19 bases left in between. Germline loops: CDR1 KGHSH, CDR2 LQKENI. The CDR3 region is CASSLTSPGTANTGELFF. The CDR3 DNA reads TGTGCCAGCTCATTAACTAGTCCCGGGACTGCGAACACCGGGGAGCTGTTTTTT.

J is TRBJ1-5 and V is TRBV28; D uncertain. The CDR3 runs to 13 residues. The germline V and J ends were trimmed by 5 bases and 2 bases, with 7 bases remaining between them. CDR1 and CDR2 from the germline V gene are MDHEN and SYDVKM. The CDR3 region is CASSPWRNQPQHF. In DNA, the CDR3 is TGTGCCAGCAGTCCGTGGCGCAATCAGCCCCAGCATTTT.

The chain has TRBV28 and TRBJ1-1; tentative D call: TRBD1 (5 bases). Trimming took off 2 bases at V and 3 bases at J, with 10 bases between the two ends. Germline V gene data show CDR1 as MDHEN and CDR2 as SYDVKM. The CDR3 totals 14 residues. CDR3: CASSLQVGDTEAFF. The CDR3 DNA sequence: TGTGCCAGCAGTTTACAGGTAGGGGACACTGAAGCTTTCTTT.

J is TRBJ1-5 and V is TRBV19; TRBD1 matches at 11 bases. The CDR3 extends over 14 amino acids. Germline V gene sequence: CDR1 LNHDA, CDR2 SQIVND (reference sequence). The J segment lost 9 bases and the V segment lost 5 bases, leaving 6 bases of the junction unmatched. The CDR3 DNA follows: TGTGCCAGTAGTTATGGACAGGGGGCCTGGCCCCAGCATTTT. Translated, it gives CASSYGQGAWPQHF.

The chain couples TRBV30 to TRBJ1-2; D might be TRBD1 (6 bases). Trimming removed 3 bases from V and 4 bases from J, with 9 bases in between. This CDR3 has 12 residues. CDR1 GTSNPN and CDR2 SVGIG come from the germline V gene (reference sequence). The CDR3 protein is CAWSSDSYGYTF. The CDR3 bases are TGTGCCTGGAGCTCGGACAGCTATGGCTACACCTTC. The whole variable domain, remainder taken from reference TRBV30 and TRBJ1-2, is SQTIHQWPATLVQPVGSPLSLECTVEGTSNPNLYWYRQAAGRGLQLLFYSVGIGQISSEVPQNLSASRPQDRQFILSSKKLLLSDSGFYLCAWSSDSYGYTFGSGTRLTVV.